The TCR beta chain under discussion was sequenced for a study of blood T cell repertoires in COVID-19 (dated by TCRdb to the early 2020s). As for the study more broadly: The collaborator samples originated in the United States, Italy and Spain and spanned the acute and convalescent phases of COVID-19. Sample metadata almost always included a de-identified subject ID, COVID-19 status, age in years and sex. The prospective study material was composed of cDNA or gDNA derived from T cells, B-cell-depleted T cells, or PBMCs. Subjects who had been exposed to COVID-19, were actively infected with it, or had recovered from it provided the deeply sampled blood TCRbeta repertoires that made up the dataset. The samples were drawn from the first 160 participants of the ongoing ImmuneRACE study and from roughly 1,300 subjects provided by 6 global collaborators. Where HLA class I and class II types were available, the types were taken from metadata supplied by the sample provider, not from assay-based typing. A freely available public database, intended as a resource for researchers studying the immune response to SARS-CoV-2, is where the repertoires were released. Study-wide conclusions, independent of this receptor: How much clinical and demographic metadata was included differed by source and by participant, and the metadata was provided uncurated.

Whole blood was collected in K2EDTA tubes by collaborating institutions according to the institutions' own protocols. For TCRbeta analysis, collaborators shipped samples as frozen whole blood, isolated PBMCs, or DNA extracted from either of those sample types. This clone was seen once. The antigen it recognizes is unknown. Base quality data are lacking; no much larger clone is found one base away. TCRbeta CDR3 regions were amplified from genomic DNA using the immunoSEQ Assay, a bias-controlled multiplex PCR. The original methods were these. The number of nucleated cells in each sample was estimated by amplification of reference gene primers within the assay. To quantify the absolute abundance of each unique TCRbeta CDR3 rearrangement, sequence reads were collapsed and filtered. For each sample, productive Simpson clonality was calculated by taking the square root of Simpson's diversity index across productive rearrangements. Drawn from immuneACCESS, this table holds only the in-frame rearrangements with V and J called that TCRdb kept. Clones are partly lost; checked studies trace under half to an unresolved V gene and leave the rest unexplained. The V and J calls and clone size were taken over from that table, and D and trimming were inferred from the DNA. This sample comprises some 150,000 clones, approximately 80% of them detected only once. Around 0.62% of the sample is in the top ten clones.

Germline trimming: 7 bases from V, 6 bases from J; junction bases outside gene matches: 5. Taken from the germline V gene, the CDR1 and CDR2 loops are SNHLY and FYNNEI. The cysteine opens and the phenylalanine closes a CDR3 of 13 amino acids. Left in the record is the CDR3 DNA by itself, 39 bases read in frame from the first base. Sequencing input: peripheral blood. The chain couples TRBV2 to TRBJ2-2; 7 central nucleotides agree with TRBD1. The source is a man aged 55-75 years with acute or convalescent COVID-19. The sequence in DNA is TGTGCCAGCATGGACAGGAGGTCCGGGGAGCTGTTTTTT. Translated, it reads CASMDRRSGELFF.